Described below is a single T cell receptor beta chain sequence and its context. Its matching antigen is unknown. The data derive from a study of monozygotic twins with inflammatory bowel disease. Findings of the study overall: Individual T cell subtypes were not distinguishable. Fewer clonotypes were shared with others by IBD patients than by healthy twins, especially with disease activity.

TCRdb re-called the 5' RACE reads; one entry per CDR3 protein, DNA not given. This repertoire includes about 380,000 distinct CDR3 sequences. Looked up from germline, CDR1 is SGHTA and CDR2 is FQGNSA. The CDR3 runs 15 residues. This receptor was identified in a human donor with ulcerative colitis or Crohn's disease, or a healthy co-twin of an affected twin (not recorded which). Sequenced input: blood. The chain couples TRBV7-2 to TRBJ1-2. The CDR3 here is CASSGYRPANYGYTF.